The 5 T cell receptor beta chains presented below share a single source sample, sequenced in a study of T cell repertoires in cytomegalovirus infection. MiXCR was run by TCRdb on the reads, yielding one entry per CDR3 protein. The table has roughly 230,000 distinct CDR3 sequences, 22% seen once. Specimen: CD8+ T cells from PBMCs. The receptors come from a human donor in good health (CMV status not recorded). Some clones in this sample may be carry-over from other donors' samples.

This clonotype counts as medium-sized. The J gene is TRBJ2-3, the V gene TRBV6-1, with D unresolved. V shed 6 bases and J shed 2 bases, with 9 bases lying between them. The CDR3 runs 13 residues. In germline, CDR1 is MNHNS, CDR2 SASEGT. The CDR3 region has the DNA TGTGCCAGCAGGGTCGTAGACACAGATACGCAGTATTTT. This sequence encodes CASRVVDTDTQYF.

V usage is TRBV6-6 and J usage is TRBJ2-5, with 7 bases lining up with TRBD2. V lost 1 base and J lost 9; bases outside the gene matches: 14. The CDR3 length is 16 residues. Germline assignment: CDR1 MNHNY and CDR2 SVGAGI (reference sequence). The CDR3, as DNA: TGTGCCAGCAGTTACTTCGGGGAGGGGATTATCGAGGCCCAGTACTTC. Translated, it gives CASSYFGEGIIEAQYF.

V is TRBV7-2 and J is TRBJ1-4; no definite D call. The CDR3 extends over 15 amino acids. Germline V gives CDR1 SGHTA, CDR2 FQGNSA. Trimming stripped 2 bases from V and 6 bases from J, with 13 bases between. The CDR3 is CASSLNRVADEKLFF. DNA of the CDR3: TGTGCCAGCAGCTTAAATAGGGTGGCGGATGAAAAACTGTTTTTT.

This clonotype was seen a handful of times. The rearrangement joins TRBV3-1 to TRBJ2-1, with 11 positions matching TRBD2. The germline gives CDR1 LGHDT, CDR2 YNNKEL (reference sequence). The ends lost 2 bases at V and 8 bases at J; junction bases unmatched: 8. The CDR3 sequence is 16 residues long. The CDR3 nucleotides read TGTGCCAGCAGCCAACCCCCTAGCGGGGGGCATGATGAGCAGTTCTTC. It is translated as CASSQPPSGGHDEQFF.

This clonotype was found a few times. The genes are TRBV2 and TRBJ2-1; 13 positions match TRBD2. The CDR3 is made up of 18 amino acids. The germline CDR1 and CDR2 sequences are SNHLY and FYNNEI. Trimming at V came to 2 bases and at J to 0 bases, leaving 4 bases not matched to a gene. CDR3 nucleotides: TGTGCCAGCAGTGAATGGGGACTAGCGGGGAGCTCCTACAATGAGCAGTTCTTC. Protein product: CASSEWGLAGSSYNEQFF.